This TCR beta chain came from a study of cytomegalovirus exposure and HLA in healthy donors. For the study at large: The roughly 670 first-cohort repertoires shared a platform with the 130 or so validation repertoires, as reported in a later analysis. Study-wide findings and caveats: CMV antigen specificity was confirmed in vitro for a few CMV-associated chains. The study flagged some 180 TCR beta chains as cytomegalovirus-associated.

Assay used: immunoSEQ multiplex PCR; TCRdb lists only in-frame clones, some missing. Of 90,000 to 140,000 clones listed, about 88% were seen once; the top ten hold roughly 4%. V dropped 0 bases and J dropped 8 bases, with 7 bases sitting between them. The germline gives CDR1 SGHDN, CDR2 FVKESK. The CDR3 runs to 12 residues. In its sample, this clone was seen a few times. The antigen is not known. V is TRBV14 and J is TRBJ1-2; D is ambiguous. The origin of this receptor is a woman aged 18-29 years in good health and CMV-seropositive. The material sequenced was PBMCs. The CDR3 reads CASSQDSRGYTF. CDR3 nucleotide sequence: TGTGCCAGCAGCCAAGATTCGCGGGGCTACACCTTC.